Sequencing of this T cell receptor (beta chain) was carried out in a study of T cells in localized non-small cell lung cancer (TCRdb year 2020). For context, the study as a whole: The study examined T cell repertoires in a few hundred patients with early-stage NSCLC and compared tumors with uninvolved tumor-adjacent lungs. NSCLC patients had a mean age of roughly 66 years, and approximately 140 were male and nearly 110 female. The cohort consisted of approximately 220 treatment-naive NSCLC patients whose localized lung tumors had been resected.

Trimming removed 3 bases from V and 4 bases from J, leaving 16 bases between the germline ends. The germline V gene provides CDR1 SGDLS and CDR2 YYNGEE. The CDR3, from cysteine to phenylalanine, totals 15 residues. The kept DNA is CDR3 alone, 45 bases in frame from the first base. This clone was recorded a few times. The clone's antigen remains unknown. No much larger clonotype is one base removed from it; base qualities were not supplied. Study-wide conclusions, independent of this receptor: Longer overall survival was associated with higher blood T cell density, whereas shorter survival was associated with higher adjacent-lung clonality. Of the top 100 tumor clones, a median of approximately 60 were detected in paired uninvolved adjacent lung; some 28 were also among that lung's top 100. Uninvolved tumor-adjacent lung showed the highest T cell clonality, higher than tumor, which suggests more focused antigenic responses in the uninvolved tumor-adjacent lung. Multi-region tumor sequencing was not performed, so intratumor heterogeneity could not be excluded. Because the study design was exploratory, TCR variables were selected using unadjusted p-values without false-discovery rate correction.

TCR beta CDR3 regions were sequenced from DNA using the immunoSEQ Assay. The authors processed their data as follows. T cell density was computed as TCR beta template counts normalized to usable DNA estimated by amplifying housekeeping genes. Richness was estimated using the preseqR package, with extrapolation to 400,000 templates for PBMC samples and to 120,000 templates for tissue samples. Clonality was defined as one minus Pielou's evenness. To identify tissue-enriched TCRs, differential abundance testing was run on productive amino-acid clonotypes with a minimum total count of 5 and an alpha of 0.1. The Jaccard Index and the Morisita Overlap Index were used to quantify repertoire overlap between compartments. GLIPH grouped TCR beta CDR3s together with public tetramer-defined viral CDR3s, and a viral motif had to include at least three viral sequences and also show V-gene enrichment. Entries here come from immuneACCESS through TCRdb and include only in-frame sequences with V and J called. Some clones fail to appear in such tables; in the studies checked, an unresolved V gene covers under half of the shortfall, and the cause of the remainder is unknown. V, J and clone size were drawn from that table, and D and trimming were deduced from the DNA. This sample has 6,500 to 9,000 clones in its table, and roughly 50% of those were observed once. The leading ten clones occupy around 2.6% of the sample.

The sequence is built from TRBV9 and TRBJ1-2; TRBD1 is a weak D gene call, 5 bases matching. The TCR was taken from a female donor aged 60 or older with stage I lung adenocarcinoma. Source: lymph node tissue, taken before any cancer treatment. The DNA sequence is as follows: TGTGCCAGCAGCGCGACAGAGATACGTACCTATGGCTACACCTTC. It specifies CASSATEIRTYGYTF. Outside the CDR3, residues come from the reference TRBV9 and TRBJ1-2 proteins, so the full variable domain is: DSGVTQTPKHLITATGQRVTLRCSPRSGDLSVYWYQQSLDQGLQFLIQYYNGEERAKGNILERFSAQQFPDLHSELNLSSLELGDSALYFCASSATEIRTYGYTFGSGTRLTVV.